This TCR beta chain came from a study of T cell responses to AZD1222 COVID-19 vaccine. Study details: Analyses pooled second doses at about 4 or about 12 weeks.

After removal of 2 bases from V and 3 bases from J, the junction contained 7 bases not matched to a gene. The length of the CDR3 is 15 residues. The germline V gene has CDR1 SGDLS and CDR2 YYNGEE. As concerns this clone: Antigen specificity is unknown.

Sequencing used immunoSEQ multiplex PCR; TCRdb keeps in-frame clones, though not all of them. This sample has about 130,000 clones, with about nine tenths found just once. General study results and limits: Per reports, nearly half of all spike-specific TCRs target regions that are unmutated in variants. Once two AZD1222 doses were given, Spike-specific TCR breadth and depth went up. Among the donors, most were white British and more were female, and clonal diversity was possibly underestimated.

This specimen consisted of peripheral blood, obtained on day 0 of AZD1222 vaccination. This clonotype originated in an adult in good health. The chain employs TRBV9 and TRBJ1-1; 7 nucleotides match TRBD1. The CDR3 region is CASSVRGAGDTEAFF. CDR3 nucleotide sequence: TGTGCCAGCAGCGTCAGGGGGGCTGGGGACACTGAAGCTTTCTTT.